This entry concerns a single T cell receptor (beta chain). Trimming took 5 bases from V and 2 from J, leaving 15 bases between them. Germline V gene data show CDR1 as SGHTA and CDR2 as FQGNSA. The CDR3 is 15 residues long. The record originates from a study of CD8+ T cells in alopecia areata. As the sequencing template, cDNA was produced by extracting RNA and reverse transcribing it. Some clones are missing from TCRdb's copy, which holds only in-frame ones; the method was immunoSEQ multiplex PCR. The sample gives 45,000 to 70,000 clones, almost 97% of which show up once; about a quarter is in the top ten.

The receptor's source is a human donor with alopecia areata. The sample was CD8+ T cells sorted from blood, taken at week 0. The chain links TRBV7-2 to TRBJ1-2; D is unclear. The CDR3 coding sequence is TGTGCCAGCAGCCCCACGTGGACGGGAAACTATGGCTACACCTTC. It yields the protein CASSPTWTGNYGYTF.